One and the same sample provided the 32 T cell receptor beta chains below, sequenced in a study of identifying expanded T cells in peripheral blood. Method: immunoSEQ multiplex PCR; TCRdb's copy keeps in-frame clones and lacks some. Of around 100,000 clones listed, approximately 89% are singletons. Material: blood. All receptors come from a person aged 18 to 70 in good health.

V and J are TRBV6-1 and TRBJ1-1, with D tentatively TRBD1 (6 bases). From germline, CDR1 is MNHNS and CDR2 SASEGT. V lost 7 bases, J lost 6 bases, and 15 bases lay in between. The CDR3 runs 13 residues. The CDR3 coding sequence is TGTGCCAGCAACTTACAGGGAGGAGCTGAAGCTTTCTTT. It encodes CASNLQGGAEAFF.

This clone came up once. The gene calls are TRBV2 and TRBJ1-2, with a weak D call TRBD1 (6 bases). V was clipped by 3 bases and J by 4 bases, with 15 bases between them. The germline gives CDR1 SNHLY, CDR2 FYNNEI. The CDR3 is 15 amino acids. The CDR3: CASSDDLQGIYGYTF. DNA of the CDR3: TGTGCCAGCAGTGACGACCTCCAGGGGATCTATGGCTACACCTTC.

The J gene is TRBJ1-5, the V gene TRBV30; tentative D call: TRBD1 (6 bases). The CDR3 sequence is 14 residues long. Per the germline V gene, CDR1 is GTSNPN and CDR2 is SVGIG (reference sequence). With 1 base removed from V and 6 bases from J, the gap between germline ends came to 13 bases. The chain's CDR3 is CAWSAVQGSQPQHF. The CDR3 coding sequence is TGTGCCTGGAGTGCGGTACAGGGCAGTCAGCCCCAGCATTTT.

J is TRBJ2-7 and V is TRBV29-1; the match to TRBD2 covers 16 bases. The CDR3 spans 16 residues. The trim removed 3 bases at V and 0 bases at J, leaving 2 bases unmatched. Germline-derived CDR1 and CDR2 are SQVTM and ANQGSEA. CDR3 in amino acids: CSVEGLAGGPSYEQYF. The CDR3 region has the DNA TGCAGCGTTGAGGGACTAGCGGGAGGGCCCTCCTACGAGCAGTACTTC.

The V call is TRBV6-5, the J call TRBJ1-2; maybe TRBD1 (5 bases). In germline, CDR1 is MNHEY, CDR2 SVGAGI. The CDR3 length is 13 residues. V was cut by 6 bases and J by 8 bases, with 16 bases left in between. The CDR3 here is CASSSGTFVGYTF. DNA of the CDR3: TGTGCCAGCAGCTCCGGGACGTTCGTGGGCTACACCTTC.

V usage is TRBV5-6 and J usage is TRBJ1-2; 10 nucleotides align to TRBD1. V lost 4 bases, J lost 6 bases, and 3 bases stayed unmatched. The germline V gene has CDR1 SGHDT and CDR2 YYEEEE. This CDR3 is built from 13 residues. CDR3: CASSLGQGDGYTF. DNA for the CDR3: TGTGCCAGCAGCCTCGGACAGGGGGATGGCTACACCTTC.

The gene calls are TRBV7-9 and TRBJ1-6, with TRBD1 matching 7 bases. CDR1 is SEHNR, CDR2 FQNEAQ, per germline (reference sequence). This CDR3 has 16 amino acids. Losses at the gene ends were 5 bases for V and 11 bases for J; bases not matched to a gene: 15. CDR3 coding DNA: TGTGCCAGCAGCCCCCCCGGGGCGACAGGGATTACACCCCTCCACTTT. The encoded protein is CASSPPGATGITPLHF.

The V and J genes are TRBV6-5 and TRBJ2-7; TRBD1 is a possible D gene (5 bases). Looked up from germline, CDR1 is MNHEY and CDR2 is SVGAGI. V shed 0 bases and J shed 6 bases, with 9 bases lying between them. There are 13 residues in the CDR3. In nucleotides, the CDR3 is TGTGCCAGCAGTTACTCCGACAGAACCGAGCAGTACTTC. Its protein is CASSYSDRTEQYF.

The rearrangement uses TRBV9 and TRBJ1-1; no reliable D call. Per germline, CDR1 SGDLS and CDR2 YYNGEE. Trimming left V 4 bases short and J 0 bases short, with 10 bases between. The CDR3 covers 14 residues. The CDR3 sequence is CASSNGELNTEAFF. In nucleotides, the CDR3 is TGTGCCAGCAGCAACGGGGAGCTGAACACTGAAGCTTTCTTT.

The rearrangement uses TRBV19 and TRBJ1-3; a possible D gene is TRBD1 (5 bases). Trimming pared 9 bases from V and 0 bases from J, leaving 12 bases between. This CDR3 contains 14 residues. CDR1 LNHDA and CDR2 SQIVND come from the germline V gene (reference sequence). The CDR3 is CASSRVSSGNTIYF. In DNA form, the CDR3 reads TGTGCCAGCTCCAGGGTGAGCTCTGGAAACACCATATATTTT. The full variable domain, completed using reference TRBV19 and TRBJ1-3, is DGGITQSPKYLFRKEGQNVTLSCEQNLNHDAMYWYRQDPGQGLRLIYYSQIVNDFQKGDIAEGYSVSREKKESFPLTVTSAQKNPTAFYLCASSRVSSGNTIYFGEGSWLTVV.

In its sample, this clone was seen a few times. The V gene is TRBV4-1, the J gene TRBJ1-1; D unresolved. Germline-derived CDR1 and CDR2 are MGHRA and YSYEKL. V gave up 1 base and J gave up 3 bases, with 9 bases separating them. The CDR3 is 14 amino acids. CDR3 in amino acids: CASSQATDHTEAFF. CDR3 nucleotides: TGCGCCAGCAGCCAAGCCACCGACCACACTGAAGCTTTCTTT.

V gene TRBV7-6 combines with J gene TRBJ2-1; 11 nucleotides agree with TRBD2. Trimming took 5 bases from V and 0 from J; bases not matched to a gene: 12. The CDR3 is made up of 19 amino acids. Germline V gene lookup returns CDR1 SGHVS and CDR2 FNYEAQ. CDR3 nucleotides: TGTGCCAGCAGCGCCCAACTAGCGGGGGTCCCTATCTCCTACAATGAGCAGTTCTTC. Protein: CASSAQLAGVPISYNEQFF.

This sequence joins TRBV9 and TRBJ1-1; the D is unclear. CDR1 SGDLS and CDR2 YYNGEE come from the germline V gene. V lost 0 bases and J 0 bases, leaving 9 bases between the germline ends. This CDR3 region has 15 residues. This CDR3 reads CASSVGGQLNTEAFF. DNA for the CDR3: TGTGCCAGCAGCGTAGGGGGTCAGCTGAACACTGAAGCTTTCTTT.

The rearrangement joins TRBV6-1 to TRBJ1-1; TRBD1 matches at 8 bases. The CDR3 has 14 amino acids. Germline loops: CDR1 MNHNS, CDR2 SASEGT. J was trimmed by 0 bases and V by 8 bases; bases with no gene match: 5. The CDR3 is CASGTGALNTEAFF. For the CDR3, the DNA is TGTGCCAGCGGGACAGGAGCATTGAACACTGAAGCTTTCTTT.

The chain uses TRBV6-5 and TRBJ2-3; 9 bases line up with TRBD1. Germline loops: CDR1 MNHEY, CDR2 SVGAGI. The CDR3 is 15 residues long. The ends lost 4 bases at V and 2 bases at J; junction bases unmatched: 4. Here the CDR3 reads CASSLTGGSTDTQYF. CDR3 DNA sequence: TGTGCCAGCAGTTTAACAGGGGGCTCCACAGATACGCAGTATTTT.

DNA for the CDR3: TGTGCCAGCAGTACACCAGTGGGGACAGCCCGCACAGATACGCAGTATTTT. The encoded protein is CASSTPVGTARTDTQYF. The chain employs TRBV28 and TRBJ2-3; 7 nucleotides align to TRBD1. The CDR3 has 17 amino acids. J gave up 1 base and V 5 bases, and 12 bases lay outside the gene matches. Germline CDR1 reads MDHEN; CDR2 reads SYDVKM.

This chain uses TRBV30 with TRBJ2-7; 9 nucleotides match TRBD1. The germline gives CDR1 GTSNPN, CDR2 SVGIG (reference sequence). The J segment lost 4 bases and the V segment lost 2 bases, leaving 9 bases of the junction unmatched. The CDR3 sequence is 15 residues long. This chain's CDR3 is CAWSPQGTGPYEQYF. In nucleotides, the CDR3 is TGTGCCTGGAGTCCCCAGGGGACAGGGCCTTACGAGCAGTACTTC.

CDR3 residues: CASSLAVTGDGGYTF. The CDR3 DNA reads as TGTGCCAGCAGCTTAGCCGTGACAGGGGATGGCGGCTACACCTTC. The chain employs TRBV7-9 and TRBJ1-2, with TRBD1 matching 8 bases. Germline loops: CDR1 SEHNR, CDR2 FQNEAQ (reference sequence). Trimming removed 0 bases from V and 8 bases from J; junction bases left unmatched: 8. The CDR3 is made up of 15 amino acids. Looking up the rest from reference TRBV7-9 and TRBJ1-2 gives the full variable domain: DTGVSQNPRHKITKRGQNVTFRCDPISEHNRLYWYRQTLGQGPEFLTYFQNEAQLEKSRLLSDRFSAERPKGSFSTLEIQRTEQGDSAMYLCASSLAVTGDGGYTFGSGTRLTVV.

The CDR3 region is CATSSSLPDGPDTQYF. The CDR3 nucleotides read TGTGCCACCAGCAGTTCACTTCCTGACGGCCCAGATACGCAGTATTTT. V and J are TRBV15 and TRBJ2-3; no clear D. The ends were cut back, 3 bases at V and 4 bases at J, with 17 bases in the middle. There are 16 residues in the CDR3. Germline V CDR1 and CDR2: LNHNV, YYDKDF (reference sequence). Full variable domain (outside the CDR3, taken from reference TRBV15 and TRBJ2-3): DAMVIQNPRYQVTQFGKPVTLSCSQTLNHNVMYWYQQKSSQAPKLLFHYYDKDFNNEADTPDNFQSRRPNTSFCFLDIRSPGLGDTAMYLCATSSSLPDGPDTQYFGPGTRLTVL.

The count of this clone is one. The V gene is TRBV29-1, the J gene TRBJ2-7, with D tentatively TRBD2 (5 bases). Germline V gene lookup returns CDR1 SQVTM and CDR2 ANQGSEA. The V gene lost 4 bases and the J gene lost 3 bases, with 13 bases spanning the gap. The CDR3 totals 13 residues. For the CDR3, the DNA is TGCAGCGTTGCGGCGGGTTGGGGCTACGAGCAGTACTTC. As protein: CSVAAGWGYEQYF.

The chain joins TRBV6-6 to TRBJ2-7; no reliable D call. The germline V gene has CDR1 MNHNY and CDR2 SVGAGI (reference sequence). The V gene lost 2 bases and the J gene lost 2 bases, with 1 base spanning the gap. The CDR3 runs 11 residues. As DNA, the CDR3 is TGTGCCAGCAGTTACGCCTACGAGCAGTACTTC. It specifies CASSYAYEQYF.

The chain employs TRBV6-1 and TRBJ1-5; maybe TRBD1 (6 bases). Trimming pared 4 bases from V and 7 bases from J, leaving 14 bases between. From germline, CDR1 is MNHNS and CDR2 SASEGT. The CDR3 is 14 residues long. CDR3 in DNA: TGTGCCAGCAGTGTTAACAGGGAACAACAGCCCCAGCATTTT. Encoded protein: CASSVNREQQPQHF.

The chain employs TRBV7-3 and TRBJ2-2; D may be TRBD2 (5 bases). Germline lookup yields CDR1 SGHTA and CDR2 FQGTGA. Trimming cost V 1 base and J 6 bases, with 12 bases left between them. This CDR3 contains 15 residues. The CDR3 here is CASSLNPGVSGELFF. CDR3 DNA: TGTGCCAGCAGCTTAAACCCCGGGGTATCCGGGGAGCTGTTTTTT.

The chain is built from TRBV18 and TRBJ2-7; 7 bases align to TRBD2. V dropped 3 bases and J dropped 9; count of bases not matched to a gene: 11. This CDR3 spans 14 amino acids. CDR1 is KGHSH and CDR2 is LQKENI in the germline V gene. The CDR3 loop is CASSPLDSGYPQYF. DNA for the CDR3: TGTGCCAGCTCACCCTTGGATAGCGGGTACCCGCAGTACTTC. Variable domain in full (rest from reference TRBV18 and TRBJ2-7): NAGVMQNPRHLVRRRGQEARLRCSPMKGHSHVYWYRQLPEEGLKFMVYLQKENIIDESGMPKERFSAEFPKEGPSILRIQQVVRGDSAAYFCASSPLDSGYPQYFGPGTRLTVT.

The gene calls are TRBV7-9 and TRBJ2-2; 13 bases are a match to TRBD2. V was pared by 5 bases and J by 5 bases, with 11 bases of the junction left unmatched. Per the germline V gene, CDR1 is SEHNR and CDR2 is FQNEAQ (reference sequence). This CDR3 region has 18 residues. This CDR3 reads CASSQRTSGRASTGELFF. In DNA, the CDR3 is TGTGCCAGCAGCCAAAGGACTAGCGGGAGAGCTAGTACCGGGGAGCTGTTTTTT.

V gene TRBV7-9 combines with J gene TRBJ2-7; D gene unclear. Germline CDR1 reads SEHNR; CDR2 reads FQNEAQ (reference sequence). CDR3 length: 13 residues. The V and J ends lost 1 base and 4 bases respectively, with 8 bases between them. The CDR3 protein is CASSLDGSYEQYF. CDR3 nucleotide sequence: TGTGCCAGCAGCTTAGACGGATCATACGAGCAGTACTTC.

The chain links TRBV19 to TRBJ1-2; 9 nucleotides agree with TRBD1. V was clipped by 6 bases and J by 6 bases; unmatched bases: 8. The germline V gene has CDR1 LNHDA and CDR2 SQIVND (reference sequence). The CDR3 is made up of 14 amino acids. This CDR3 is CASSPTGGLDGYTF. CDR3 nucleotide sequence: TGTGCCAGTAGCCCGACAGGGGGGTTGGATGGCTACACCTTC.

This clone showed up just once. V and J are TRBV14 and TRBJ2-7; D ambiguous. Per the germline V gene, CDR1 is SGHDN and CDR2 is FVKESK. Between the trimmed V and J ends, which lost 2 bases and 7 bases, there was a span of 6 bases. The CDR3 sequence is 11 residues long. This CDR3 reads CASSQFEEQYF. The DNA for the CDR3 is TGTGCCAGCAGCCAATTTGAGGAGCAGTACTTC.

This clone was seen just once. This rearrangement joins TRBV7-3 to TRBJ2-7, with 8 bases aligning to TRBD1. V lost 3 bases to trimming and J lost 0 bases; unmatched junction nucleotides: 1. Per germline, CDR1 SGHTA and CDR2 FQGTGA. The CDR3 covers 14 residues. The CDR3 nucleotides read TGTGCCAGCAGCTTTGACAGGGGCTCCTACGAGCAGTACTTC. This gives the protein CASSFDRGSYEQYF.

In this sample, this clone turned up a few times. V usage is TRBV7-9 and J usage is TRBJ1-2; 8 bases align to TRBD1. The V gene's germline CDR1 is SEHNR and CDR2 FQNEAQ (reference sequence). The V gene end was trimmed by 6 bases and the J gene end by 2 bases; junction bases not matched to a gene: 2. The CDR3 is 13 amino acids. The CDR3 DNA sequence: TGTGCCAGCAGTCGACAGGGGAACTATGGCTACACCTTC. Translated, it gives CASSRQGNYGYTF.

This rearrangement joins TRBV19 to TRBJ1-3; no firm D call. Trimming removed 8 bases at V and 0 bases at J, with 17 bases between. Per germline, CDR1 LNHDA and CDR2 SQIVND (reference sequence). The CDR3 sequence is 16 residues long. The CDR3 DNA is TGTGCCAGTTGTCCGGGAACCCTAAGCTCTGGAAACACCATATATTTT. Amino acids: CASCPGTLSSGNTIYF.

V and J are TRBV7-2 and TRBJ2-2, with TRBD2 matching over 15 bases. After removal of 6 bases from V and 5 bases from J, the junction contained 4 bases not matched to a gene. The CDR3 is made up of 16 amino acids. Germline CDR1 and CDR2: SGHTA and FQGNSA. In nucleotides, the CDR3 is TGTGCCAGCAGGACCGGGACTAGCGGGAGGACCGGGGAGCTGTTTTTT. Translating gives CASRTGTSGRTGELFF.